These 25 T cell receptor beta chains were sequenced from one sample in a study of blood T cell repertoires in COVID-19. The assay was immunoSEQ multiplex PCR, and TCRdb's table has in-frame clones only and misses some. The sample has roughly 410,000 clones; more than 70% are singletons. The sequenced sample was peripheral blood. These receptors were collected from a man aged 35 to 55 with acute or convalescent COVID-19.

V gene TRBV14 combines with J gene TRBJ2-7; D not resolved. Trimming cost V 0 bases and J 3 bases, with 15 bases left between them. Germline V gene sequence: CDR1 SGHDN, CDR2 FVKESK. The CDR3 extends over 16 amino acids. In DNA, the CDR3 is TGTGCCAGCAGCCAAGATAAGCGAGTAGCCTACTACGAGCAGTACTTC. Protein product: CASSQDKRVAYYEQYF.

The rearrangement joins TRBV11-2 to TRBJ2-5, with TRBD2 identical over 9 bases. V was clipped by 5 bases and J by 1 base; unmatched bases: 2. The germline gives CDR1 SGHAT, CDR2 FQNNGV. The CDR3 has 14 residues. CDR3 DNA sequence: TGTGCCAGCAGCCAGACTAGCGGCCAAGAGACCCAGTACTTC. Residues: CASSQTSGQETQYF.

V gene TRBV9 combines with J gene TRBJ2-2; tentative D call: TRBD1 (5 bases). With 2 bases removed from V and 0 bases from J, the gap between germline ends came to 14 bases. The CDR3 runs to 17 residues. The germline V gene encodes CDR1 SGDLS and CDR2 YYNGEE. CDR3 sequence (DNA): TGTGCCAGCAGCGTCCACAGGACACACGCGAACACCGGGGAGCTGTTTTTT. Its protein product is CASSVHRTHANTGELFF.

This sequence joins TRBV7-8 and TRBJ2-3, with D perhaps TRBD1 (6 bases). The CDR3 consists of 14 residues. The V gene's germline CDR1 is SGHVS and CDR2 FQNEAQ. V was trimmed by 7 bases and J by 5 bases, leaving 16 bases between them. DNA for the CDR3: TGTGCCAGCACCGAGGAAGGGGGAATAGATACGCAGTATTTT. Encoded protein: CASTEEGGIDTQYF.

The chain joins TRBV27 to TRBJ2-7; 8 positions agree with TRBD2. CDR3 length: 15 amino acids. V dropped 3 bases and J dropped 0; count of bases not matched to a gene: 4. From germline, CDR1 is MNHEY and CDR2 SMNVEV (reference sequence). This CDR3 reads CASSFKLAVSYEQYF. CDR3 DNA sequence: TGTGCCAGCAGTTTTAAACTAGCGGTCTCCTACGAGCAGTACTTC.

The chain couples TRBV4-2 to TRBJ1-2; D ambiguous. There are 13 residues in the CDR3. The V gene lost 0 bases and the J gene lost 8 bases, with 10 bases spanning the gap. Germline values: CDR1 LGHNA, CDR2 YNFKEQ. CDR3 DNA sequence: TGTGCCAGCAGCCAAGATCGCGGGGAGGGCTACACCTTC. Encoded protein: CASSQDRGEGYTF.

The rearrangement uses TRBV19 and TRBJ1-5; 9 positions agree with TRBD1. CDR1 LNHDA and CDR2 SQIVND come from the germline V gene (reference sequence). There are 16 residues in the CDR3. After removal of 6 bases from V and 1 base from J, the junction contained 7 bases not matched to a gene. Here the CDR3 DNA reads TGTGCCAGTAGGATACAGGGGGCTTGGAGCAATCAGCCCCAGCATTTT. Translating it yields CASRIQGAWSNQPQHF.

The rearrangement uses TRBV5-5 and TRBJ2-2, with a tentative D call TRBD1 (5 bases). Germline CDR1 is SGHKS and CDR2 is YYEKEE (reference sequence). The CDR3 consists of 16 residues. Trimming took off 4 bases at V and 6 bases at J, with 19 bases between the two ends. CDR3 sequence (DNA): TGTGCCAGCAGCGAAGGCCCCCAGGGCATCGCCGGGGAGCTGTTTTTT. This translates into CASSEGPQGIAGELFF.

DNA for the CDR3: TGCGCCAGCAGCCAAGATCGGGGGGTAGGTCAGCCCCAGCATTTT. Amino acids: CASSQDRGVGQPQHF. V and J are TRBV4-3 and TRBJ1-5; D is perhaps TRBD1 (5 bases). The CDR3 is 15 amino acids. Trimming removed 0 bases at V and 6 bases at J, with 12 bases between. In germline, CDR1 is LGHNA, CDR2 YSLEER.

V is TRBV7-2 and J is TRBJ2-1; 8 positions agree with TRBD2. This CDR3 region has 15 residues. V lost 5 bases and J lost 6; bases outside the gene matches: 9. Germline loops: CDR1 SGHTA, CDR2 FQGNSA. This chain's CDR3 is CASSPNGGAINEQFF. CDR3 DNA sequence: TGTGCCAGCAGCCCTAACGGGGGGGCCATCAATGAGCAGTTCTTC.

The rearrangement joins TRBV6-4 to TRBJ2-3; D is unresolved. V was shortened by 4 bases and J by 2 bases, with 7 bases between the two germline ends. This CDR3 contains 13 residues. CDR1 and CDR2 from the germline V gene are MRHNA and SNTAGT. The CDR3 DNA is TGTGCCAGCAGTGCGAGGTCCACAGATACGCAGTATTTT. Translated: CASSARSTDTQYF.

CDR3 protein: CASSESAGGRGYTGELFF. CDR3 bases: TGCGCCAGCAGTGAGTCGGCGGGGGGAAGAGGGTACACCGGGGAGCTGTTTTTT. The chain links TRBV10-2 to TRBJ2-2; TRBD2 aligns across 8 bases. There are 18 residues in the CDR3. V shed 0 bases, J shed 3 bases, and the junction held 9 bases outside the gene matches. CDR1 and CDR2 from the germline V gene are WSHSY and SAAADI.

V usage is TRBV19 and J usage is TRBJ2-1, with TRBD2 matching over 10 bases. The CDR3 extends over 15 amino acids. The V segment lost 3 bases and the J segment 5 bases; nucleotides outside the gene matches: 4. Germline CDR1 and CDR2: LNHDA and SQIVND (reference sequence). The CDR3: CASSMWLAGDNEQFF. The CDR3 DNA reads TGTGCCAGTAGTATGTGGCTAGCGGGAGACAATGAGCAGTTCTTC.

This chain links TRBV5-4 with TRBJ1-1; unclear D gene. Germline V gives CDR1 SGHNT, CDR2 YYREEE (reference sequence). The V gene lost 1 base and the J gene lost 2 bases, with 9 bases spanning the gap. The CDR3 runs to 14 residues. The CDR3 here is CASSLFWANTEAFF. In DNA, the CDR3 is TGTGCCAGCAGCTTGTTCTGGGCCAACACTGAAGCTTTCTTT.

The J gene is TRBJ1-4, the V gene TRBV7-9; 10 nucleotides align to TRBD1. J was trimmed by 8 bases and V by 6 bases; bases with no gene match: 9. This CDR3 is 15 amino acids long. Germline lookup yields CDR1 SEHNR and CDR2 FQNEAQ (reference sequence). The DNA of the CDR3 is TGTGCCAGCAGTTTTGGCGGACAGGGGGAAGAAAAACTGTTTTTT. It codes for CASSFGGQGEEKLFF.

V and J are TRBV27 and TRBJ1-5, with no clear D. Germline V gene data show CDR1 as MNHEY and CDR2 as SMNVEV (reference sequence). The germline V and J ends were trimmed by 3 bases and 7 bases, with 4 bases remaining between them. The CDR3 is made up of 11 amino acids. The CDR3: CASSFSQPQHF. CDR3 DNA: TGTGCCAGCAGTTTTTCACAGCCCCAGCATTTT.

The chain uses TRBV7-9 and TRBJ2-2, with 9 bases matching TRBD1. The CDR3 has 18 residues. V shed 1 base and J 0 bases; nucleotides not matched to a gene: 6. The germline V gene has CDR1 SEHNR and CDR2 FQNEAQ (reference sequence). CDR3 protein: CASSLGLGQGTNTGELFF. The DNA for the CDR3 is TGTGCCAGCAGCTTAGGATTGGGACAGGGAACGAACACCGGGGAGCTGTTTTTT. Drawing the rest from reference TRBV7-9 and TRBJ2-2, the complete variable domain is DTGVSQNPRHKITKRGQNVTFRCDPISEHNRLYWYRQTLGQGPEFLTYFQNEAQLEKSRLLSDRFSAERPKGSFSTLEIQRTEQGDSAMYLCASSLGLGQGTNTGELFFGEGSRLTVL.

This clone was observed a single time. V usage is TRBV5-4 and J usage is TRBJ2-7, with 12 positions matching TRBD1. This CDR3 contains 15 residues. In germline, CDR1 is SGHNT, CDR2 YYREEE (reference sequence). J was trimmed by 4 bases and V by 2 bases; bases with no gene match: 4. The CDR3 sequence: CASSFGTGGRYEQYF. CDR3 nucleotides: TGTGCCAGCAGCTTCGGGACAGGGGGCAGGTACGAGCAGTACTTC. The variable domain in full, completed from reference TRBV5-4 and TRBJ2-7, reads ETGVTQSPTHLIKTRGQQVTLRCSSQSGHNTVSWYQQALGQGPQFIFQYYREEENGRGNFPPRFSGLQFPNYSSELNVNALELDDSALYLCASSFGTGGRYEQYFGPGTRLTVT.

The chain combines TRBV7-9 with TRBJ1-2; 8 bases line up with TRBD1. This CDR3 spans 15 amino acids. The V segment lost 4 bases and the J segment 5 bases; nucleotides outside the gene matches: 9. Germline V gene lookup returns CDR1 SEHNR and CDR2 FQNEAQ (reference sequence). As DNA, the CDR3 is TGTGCCAGCAGCTCCCCTCGACAGGGGACGTATGGCTACACCTTC. This sequence encodes CASSSPRQGTYGYTF.

The chain recombines TRBV15 with TRBJ2-7; a possible D gene is TRBD1 (5 bases). V lost 6 bases, J lost 6 bases, and 15 bases lay in between. CDR1 is LNHNV and CDR2 is YYDKDF in the germline V gene (reference sequence). This CDR3 has 13 amino acids. CDR3 DNA: TGTGCCACCAGTATGGGCAGGGTATCCGAGCAGTACTTC. It yields the protein CATSMGRVSEQYF.

This chain connects TRBV2 to TRBJ2-2; no clear D gene. Germline V CDR1 and CDR2: SNHLY, FYNNEI. The CDR3 is made up of 15 amino acids. Trimming removed 5 bases from V and 0 bases from J, with 10 bases in between. The CDR3 nucleotides are TGTGCCAGCAGTCCCCTAACCGCGAACACCGGGGAGCTGTTTTTT. Protein product: CASSPLTANTGELFF. The full variable domain, rest sourced from reference TRBV2 and TRBJ2-2, is EPEVTQTPSHQVTQMGQEVILRCVPISNHLYFYWYRQILGQKVEFLVSFYNNEISEKSEIFDDQFSVERPDGSNFTLKIRSTKLEDSAMYFCASSPLTANTGELFFGEGSRLTVL.

V gene TRBV10-1 combines with J gene TRBJ1-2; 10 bases agree with TRBD1. With 6 bases clipped from V and 6 bases from J, the junction kept 7 bases outside the gene matches. CDR1 is WNHNN and CDR2 is SYGVQD in the germline V gene (reference sequence). This CDR3 contains 14 residues. The CDR3 loop reads CASSQGTGEDGYTF. The DNA for the CDR3 is TGCGCCAGCAGCCAAGGGACAGGGGAGGATGGCTACACCTTC.

The rearrangement links TRBV19 to TRBJ2-7, with a possible D match to TRBD2 (5 bases). V lost 7 bases and J lost 0, with 13 bases in between. CDR1 is LNHDA and CDR2 is SQIVND in the germline V gene (reference sequence). This CDR3 comprises 14 residues. CDR3 protein: CASTPPSSSYEQYF. DNA of the CDR3: TGTGCCAGTACCCCGCCTAGCAGCTCCTACGAGCAGTACTTC.

The CDR3 region has the DNA TGTGCCAGCAGCGCCCGGGACAGACATGGGCAAGAGACCCAGTACTTC. Translation gives CASSARDRHGQETQYF. The chain is built from TRBV9 and TRBJ2-5, with 7 bases identical to TRBD1. Germline assignment: CDR1 SGDLS and CDR2 YYNGEE. The CDR3 runs to 16 residues. The V and J ends lost 3 bases and 2 bases, in that order; junction bases with no gene match: 10.

The chain links TRBV3-1 (or the pseudogene TRBV3-2) to TRBJ1-1; D perhaps matches TRBD1 (5 bases). V was trimmed by 6 bases and J by 1 base, leaving 12 bases between them. Germline loops: CDR1 LGHDT, CDR2 YNNKEL (reference sequence). CDR3 length: 14 residues. The CDR3 region has the DNA TGTGCCAGCAGAGCCAGGGCCCAGAACACTGAAGCTTTCTTT. Its translation is CASRARAQNTEAFF.